The subject of this entry is one T cell receptor (beta chain). Trimming stripped 3 bases from V and 1 base from J, with 19 bases between. There are 17 residues in the CDR3. CDR1 is MDHEN, CDR2 SYDVKM, per germline. Sequencing used immunoSEQ multiplex PCR; TCRdb keeps in-frame clones, though not all of them. In the table there are roughly 200,000 clones, approximately 82% of which are singletons. This sample is part of a study of blood T cell repertoires in COVID-19. Study-level information: Some COVID-19 samples were acute and others convalescent; all came from the United States, Italy and Spain. PBMCs, B-cell-depleted T cells, or T cells were the source of the cDNA or gDNA that made up the material.

The rearrangement uses TRBV28 and TRBJ2-7; TRBD2 is a possible D gene (6 bases). This receptor was obtained from a human donor in a cohort sampled during active COVID-19. Source material: peripheral blood. In DNA form, the CDR3 reads TGTGCCAGCAGTTTTCCTAGCGACCTACAAATATCCTACGAGCAGTACTTC. Its protein product is CASSFPSDLQISYEQYF.